This T cell receptor (beta chain) was identified during a study of CXCR3-negative and CXCR3-positive naive CD8 T cells. UMI-tagged TRB cDNA libraries were built via 5' RACE. TCRdb re-called the 5' RACE reads and gives one entry per CDR3 protein, without DNA. The sample has around 130,000 distinct CDR3 sequences, and its top ten clones hold around 0.54%. Study findings and constraints: Comparison of naive cells showed more hydrophobic TRB CDR3s in CXCR3-positive than in CXCR3-negative naive cells.

Comment on this clonotype: The antigen is undetermined.

CDR3 length: 13 amino acids. CDR1 is SGHAT and CDR2 is FQNNGV in the germline V gene. Sequenced: naive CXCR3+ CD8+ T cells from blood. The sample's subset: CD45RO-CCR7+CD27+CD95- naive CD8+ T cells expressing CXCR3 (TNR3+). This chain joins TRBV11-2 and TRBJ1-2. This sequence was found in a human donor in good health. Some clones in this sample may be carry-over from other donors' samples. The CDR3 is CASSFGGLYGYTF. Filled out from reference TRBV11-2 and TRBJ1-2, the complete variable domain reads EAGVAQSPRYKIIEKRQSVAFWCNPISGHATLYWYQQILGQGPKLLIQFQNNGVVDDSQLPKDRFSAERLKGVDSTLKIQPAKLEDSAVYLCASSFGGLYGYTFGSGTRLTVV.